The 20 T cell receptor beta chains listed next were all sequenced from one sample in a study of T cells after yellow fever vaccination. TCRdb re-called the 5' RACE reads through MiXCR, storing one row per CDR3 protein. The data hold around 530,000 distinct CDR3 sequences, with less than 20% observed a single time. Material: PBMCs, obtained 5 to 6 days after the first yellow fever vaccination. These receptors were taken from a man younger than 35 who received the YFV17D yellow fever vaccine.

V usage is TRBV10-3 and J usage is TRBJ1-2; D is possibly TRBD1 (5 bases). Trimming stripped 2 bases from V and 2 bases from J, with 9 bases between. The CDR3 covers 14 residues. The germline CDR1 and CDR2 sequences are ENHRY and SYGVKD. The CDR3 reads CAISEMDTNYGYTF. The CDR3 DNA reads TGTGCCATCAGTGAGATGGACACAAACTATGGCTACACCTTC.

The chain couples TRBV3-1 to TRBJ1-5; D is unresolved. This CDR3 comprises 14 residues. The germline V gene encodes CDR1 LGHDT and CDR2 YNNKEL (reference sequence). Trimming took off 1 base at V and 5 bases at J, with 9 bases between the two ends. This CDR3 is CASSQVLRDQPQHF. The CDR3 coding sequence is TGTGCCAGCAGCCAAGTTTTACGGGATCAGCCCCAGCATTTT.

The chain recombines TRBV24-1 with TRBJ2-1; D call uncertain. With 5 bases removed from V and 6 bases from J, the gap between germline ends came to 4 bases. The CDR3 covers 11 residues. CDR1 is KGHDR and CDR2 is SFDVKD in the germline V gene. CDR3 nucleotides: TGTGCCACCAGTGGTGGCAATGAGCAGTTCTTC. It yields the protein CATSGGNEQFF.

This clonotype was found a few times. The J gene is TRBJ2-5, the V gene TRBV7-2; D may correspond to TRBD1 or TRBD2 (6 bases each). This CDR3 contains 15 residues. Germline CDR1 is SGHTA and CDR2 is FQGNSA. The germline V and J ends were trimmed by 5 bases and 1 base, with 14 bases remaining between them. The CDR3 nucleotides read TGTGCCAGCAGCCAGTGGGGGGCGACCCAAGAGACCCAGTACTTC. It codes for CASSQWGATQETQYF.

The table lists this clonotype with a few counts. The V call is TRBV7-9, the J call TRBJ1-2; D is uncertain. The CDR3 sequence is 13 residues long. V shed 7 bases and J shed 6 bases, with 15 bases lying between them. Per germline, CDR1 SEHNR and CDR2 FQNEAQ (reference sequence). The DNA of the CDR3 is TGTGCCAGCACCGAAAATAGGTTAAATGGCTACACCTTC. Its protein is CASTENRLNGYTF.

The J gene is TRBJ2-2, the V gene TRBV29-1; D may be TRBD1 (6 bases). Germline assignment: CDR1 SQVTM and CDR2 ANQGSEA. V shed 7 bases and J shed 1 base, with 10 bases lying between them. The CDR3 consists of 13 residues. The chain's CDR3 is CSAMGQNTGELFF. For the CDR3, the DNA is TGCAGCGCTATGGGACAGAACACCGGGGAGCTGTTTTTT.

This clonotype was seen more than once but under ten times. V gene TRBV5-5 combines with J gene TRBJ2-7; 8 bases are a match to TRBD1. The V segment lost 5 bases and the J segment 5 bases; nucleotides outside the gene matches: 6. This CDR3 comprises 13 residues. Germline CDR1 SGHKS, CDR2 YYEKEE (reference sequence). CDR3 sequence: CASRGQGANEQYF. In DNA form, the CDR3 reads TGTGCCAGCAGAGGCCAGGGGGCCAACGAGCAGTACTTC. The full variable domain, completed using reference TRBV5-5 and TRBJ2-7, is DAGVTQSPTHLIKTRGQQVTLRCSPISGHKSVSWYQQVLGQGPQFIFQYYEKEERGRGNFPDRFSARQFPNYSSELNVNALLLGDSALYLCASRGQGANEQYFGPGTRLTVT.

The rearrangement joins TRBV5-6 to TRBJ2-1; the D gene is possibly TRBD1 (5 bases). Germline CDR1 reads SGHDT; CDR2 reads YYEEEE. This CDR3 contains 16 residues. Trimming stripped 0 bases from V and 0 bases from J, with 10 bases between. In DNA, the CDR3 is TGTGCCAGCAGCTTGGATGGACATAGCTCCTACAATGAGCAGTTCTTC. Its translation is CASSLDGHSSYNEQFF.

In its sample, this clonotype was seen a few times. The V call is TRBV4-1, the J call TRBJ1-1; TRBD1 aligns across 7 bases. Per germline, CDR1 MGHRA and CDR2 YSYEKL. V trimming: 4 bases; J trimming: 0 bases; junction bases outside the gene matches: 5. This CDR3 is 15 amino acids long. The CDR3 here is CASSLWTGMNTEAFF. DNA of the CDR3: TGCGCCAGCAGCCTTTGGACAGGCATGAACACTGAAGCTTTCTTT.

The chain has TRBV5-1 and TRBJ2-5; 9 bases are shared with TRBD2. This CDR3 is built from 18 residues. After removal of 4 bases from V and 0 bases from J, the junction contained 13 bases not matched to a gene. In germline, CDR1 is SGHRS, CDR2 YFSETQ. The CDR3 DNA reads TGCGCCAGCAGCCGGTTTCAAGCGGGGGGCGGGTACCAAGAGACCCAGTACTTC. Protein sequence: CASSRFQAGGGYQETQYF.

This clonotype was counted ten times or more. J is TRBJ1-5 and V is TRBV27; possible D gene TRBD1, 5 bases. Trimming shortened V by 3 bases and J by 2 bases, and 5 bases separated the two germline ends. The CDR3 is 13 amino acids. From germline, CDR1 is MNHEY and CDR2 SMNVEV (reference sequence). The CDR3 DNA follows: TGTGCCAGCAGTTTCAGGGGCAATCAGCCCCAGCATTTT. As protein: CASSFRGNQPQHF.

This chain uses TRBV12-3 or TRBV12-4 with TRBJ2-6; D not resolved. The CDR3 consists of 16 residues. The V gene lost 5 bases and the J gene lost 5 bases, with 16 bases spanning the gap. CDR3 region: CASSPVRVYWANVLTF. CDR3 nucleotides: TGTGCCAGCAGTCCTGTCCGGGTTTATTGGGCCAACGTCCTGACTTTC.

This clonotype was seen a few times. This chain joins TRBV10-3 and TRBJ1-1; unclear D gene. Per germline, CDR1 ENHRY and CDR2 SYGVKD. Trimming shortened V by 9 bases and J by 3 bases, and 17 bases separated the two germline ends. The CDR3 spans 14 residues. The CDR3 spells CAISRPGSDTEAFF. The CDR3 DNA is TGTGCCATATCCCGGCCAGGAAGCGACACTGAAGCTTTCTTT.

CDR3: CASSPRWGGGASGTDTQYF. The CDR3 region has the DNA TGTGCCAGCAGCCCCAGGTGGGGCGGGGGGGCCTCGGGCACAGATACGCAGTATTTT. The chain employs TRBV11-2 and TRBJ2-3, with 9 bases fitting TRBD2. With V trimmed by 5 bases and J by 1 base, 16 bases remained unmatched. The CDR3 loop spans 19 amino acids. Looked up from germline, CDR1 is SGHAT and CDR2 is FQNNGV.

The chain couples TRBV7-9 to TRBJ2-3; 7 nucleotides align to TRBD1. V dropped 5 bases and J dropped 4; count of bases not matched to a gene: 12. CDR1 and CDR2 (germline): SEHNR, FQNEAQ (reference sequence). The CDR3 is 16 residues long. The CDR3 region has the DNA TGTGCCAGCAGCCAGAAAAGGGGGCTTGACGCAGATACGCAGTATTTT. Its translation is CASSQKRGLDADTQYF.

Comment on this clonotype: This may stem from a read error, because a much larger clone lies one nucleotide away. The chain joins TRBV4-1 to TRBJ1-1; D remains unclear. The germline V gene encodes CDR1 MGHRA and CDR2 YSYEKL. The CDR3 is 15 amino acids. The CDR3 loop reads CASSQVGGSYTEVFF. CDR3 nucleotides: TGCGCCAGCAGCCAAGTGGGAGGGTCTTACACTGAAGTTTTCTTT.

This clonotype was seen more than once but under ten times. The V and J genes are TRBV6-2 or TRBV6-3 and TRBJ2-5; no reliable D call. CDR1 and CDR2 from the germline V gene are MNHEY and SVGEGT. V lost 5 bases and J 5 bases, leaving 12 bases between the germline ends. This CDR3 has 13 amino acids. The CDR3 protein is CASSSWGRETQYF. Written as DNA, the CDR3 is TGTGCCAGCAGTAGCTGGGGTAGGGAGACCCAGTACTTC.

CDR3 loop: CASSLWAAKNTGELFF. The CDR3 DNA reads as TGTGCCAGCAGTTTATGGGCCGCAAAGAACACCGGGGAGCTGTTTTTT. The chain is built from TRBV27 and TRBJ2-2; D is unclear. The CDR3 covers 16 residues. Germline lookup yields CDR1 MNHEY and CDR2 SMNVEV (reference sequence). Trimming left V 1 base short and J 1 base short, with 10 bases between.

This clonotype was picked up a small number of times. This chain connects TRBV6-2 or TRBV6-3 to TRBJ1-2, with 7 bases identical to TRBD1. Germline V gives CDR1 MNHEY, CDR2 SVGEGT. CDR3 size: 14 residues. J gave up 1 base and V 6 bases, and 5 bases lay outside the gene matches. CDR3 region: CASRETGRNYGYTF. CDR3 bases: TGTGCCAGCAGGGAGACAGGGCGTAACTATGGCTACACCTTC.

The chain is built from TRBV2 and TRBJ1-2; TRBD1 agrees at 8 bases. The CDR3 length is 14 residues. The junction had 4 bases not matched to a gene; V was cut back by 3 bases and J by 4 bases. CDR1 SNHLY and CDR2 FYNNEI come from the germline V gene. This CDR3 is CASSDRGRSYGYTF. The CDR3 coding sequence is TGTGCCAGCAGTGACAGGGGGCGCAGCTATGGCTACACCTTC.